This paragraph reports one T cell receptor beta chain. Original data processing: Reference gene primers were amplified, and this amplification served to estimate nucleated cell counts. Profiling relied on immunoSEQ multiplex PCR, and the TCRdb table lists in-frame clones only, not all of them. Clone size and V and J calls were adopted from that table, with D and trimming inferred from the DNA. The sample lists about 280,000 clones; approximately 86% were seen once. This sample was taken from a study of blood T cell repertoires in COVID-19. Across the whole study: PBMCs, B-cell-depleted T cells, or T cells provided the cDNA or gDNA that made up the material.

Seattle researchers signed up patients amid active infection and tracked them longitudinally. Germline CDR1 is MDHEN and CDR2 is SYDVKM. V was pared by 11 bases and J by 6 bases, with 20 bases between. CDR3 length: 14 amino acids. J is TRBJ2-1 and V is TRBV28, with D perhaps TRBD2 (5 bases). Source material: peripheral blood. This TCR derives from a woman in her 70s with COVID-19, enrolled during active disease. CDR3 sequence: CAGKPGSDTNEQFF. CDR3 sequence (DNA): TGTGCCGGCAAACCGGGGAGCGATACCAATGAGCAGTTCTTC.